This T cell receptor (beta chain) was profiled in a study of CD8 T cells in Susac syndrome. CDR1 MNHEY and CDR2 SMNVEV come from the germline V gene (reference sequence). The CDR3 is 14 amino acids. With 0 bases clipped from V and 5 bases from J, the junction kept 2 bases outside the gene matches. Reverse transcription of about 0.5 to 1 ug RNA used random hexamers. TCRdb passed the immunoSEQ multiplex PCR reads through MiXCR, listing each CDR3 protein once. The sample has around 140,000 distinct CDR3 sequences, around 80% seen once. The specimen sequenced was CD8+ T cells from PBMCs. This receptor was obtained from a human donor with multiple sclerosis. The chain joins TRBV27 to TRBJ2-7; 9 nucleotides agree with TRBD2. The CDR3 nucleotides are TGTGCCAGCAGTTTATCAGGGACTAGCAACGAGCAGTACGTC. Amino acid sequence: CASSLSGTSNEQYV.